The 5 T cell receptor beta chains below come from one sample, sequenced in a study of blood T cell repertoires in COVID-19. The data were produced by immunoSEQ multiplex PCR, yet TCRdb's version contains in-frame clones alone and is incomplete. Of tens of thousands of clones listed, 80% to 90% were seen once; the top ten hold 1% to 1.5%. The sample comprised peripheral blood. These receptors were obtained from a man aged 60-69 years with acute or convalescent COVID-19.

The chain uses TRBV5-1 and TRBJ2-7; unclear D gene. Trimming cost V 1 base and J 1 base, with 12 bases left between them. Germline CDR1 and CDR2: SGHRS and YFSETQ. The CDR3 is made up of 15 amino acids. In DNA, the CDR3 is TGCGCCAGCAGCTTGCAGGAATTCCTATCCTACGAGCAGTACTTC. Translating it yields CASSLQEFLSYEQYF.

The J gene is TRBJ2-7, the V gene TRBV3-1 (or the pseudogene TRBV3-2), with 11 nucleotides matching TRBD2. Germline CDR1 LGHDT, CDR2 YNNKEL (reference sequence). The V and J ends lost 4 bases and 1 base, in that order; junction bases with no gene match: 3. CDR3 length: 15 residues. The CDR3: CASSLTSGASYEQYF. The CDR3 nucleotides are TGTGCCAGCAGCCTGACTAGCGGGGCATCCTACGAGCAGTACTTC.

The rearrangement links TRBV7-9 to TRBJ1-1; 7 bases agree with TRBD1. This CDR3 has 17 amino acids. From germline, CDR1 is SEHNR and CDR2 FQNEAQ (reference sequence). Trimming cost V 2 bases and J 1 base; bases outside gene matches: 10. The DNA of the CDR3 is TGTGCCAGCAGCTTAAACTCCCTACAGGGGTCGAACACTGAAGCTTTCTTT. Its translation is CASSLNSLQGSNTEAFF.

Points on this clone: Within the sample, other DNA sequences also encode this same CDR3. This chain joins TRBV27 and TRBJ1-6; no clear D gene. Germline V gene data show CDR1 as MNHEY and CDR2 as SMNVEV (reference sequence). Deletions cut 3 bases from V and 5 bases from J, with 5 bases between. The CDR3 runs to 13 residues. CDR3 in DNA: TGTGCCAGCAGTTTGCTAGATAATTCACCCCTCCACTTT. Its protein is CASSLLDNSPLHF.

CDR3 nucleotide sequence: TGTGCCTCCCATCCCCTAGAGAACACTGAAGCTTTCTTT. As protein: CASHPLENTEAFF. V gene TRBV12-3 or TRBV12-4 combines with J gene TRBJ1-1, with no clear D. This CDR3 has 13 residues. Trimming removed 11 bases from V and 1 base from J, with 14 bases in between.